This T cell receptor delta chain was sequenced in a study of γδ T cells in repeated Plasmodium falciparum infection. Across the whole study: Sampling occurred at baseline, pre-infection for selected infections, and 21 days post-infection.

General study results and limits: Vdelta2-negative gammadelta repertoires appeared less diverse and less shared in Malian than Australian children. Waves of new clonotype selection appeared after repeated controlled infections in Vdelta2-negative, largely Vdelta1+, gammadelta T cells.

Bulk repertoires came from Vgamma9/Vdelta2+ or Vdelta2-negative gammadelta T cells flow-sorted from PBMC. The germline gives CDR1 GEAIGNYY, CDR2 EKD. This CDR3 region has 18 residues. Trimming removed 4 bases from V and 5 bases from J; junction bases left unmatched: 20. TCRdb processed the multiplex PCR reads again with the CATT caller. The sample includes about 89,000 delta-chain clones, over 1.1% of them seen just once. As concerns this clone: The antigen remains undetermined. A far larger clone is just one base off, so this is likely a read error. At the DNA level, this CDR3 is encoded by other sequences in the same sample as well.

The chain joins TRDV2 to TRDJ1, with 8 nucleotides matching TRDD3. The J gene, left out of TCRdb, was set here by checking the DNA against germline. The sequenced sample was gamma-delta T cells from blood. The clonotype comes from a pool of human donors (malaria-infected and uninfected, not separated). CDR3 in DNA: TGTGCCTGTGAAGGGATACGCGAAGGAAAAGCATCCCCAGATAAACTCATCTTT. Amino acid sequence: CACEGIREGKASPDKLIF.